Below are 22 T cell receptor beta chains sequenced from a single sample in a study of blood T cell repertoires in COVID-19. TCRdb keeps only in-frame clones here, not all; method: immunoSEQ multiplex PCR. This sample has roughly 4,000 clones, with around 73% found just once. The specimen was peripheral blood. Source of these receptors: a human donor with active or convalescent COVID-19. The donor label of this sample is uncertain.

The chain carries TRBV20-1 and TRBJ1-2; possible D gene TRBD1, 5 bases. Trimming removed 6 bases from V and 6 bases from J, with 11 bases in between. Germline V gene data show CDR1 as DFQATT and CDR2 as SNEGSKA (reference sequence). The CDR3 is 11 amino acids. The DNA of the CDR3 is TGCAGTGCCAACCCCAGGGATGGCTACACCTTC. Translating gives CSANPRDGYTF.

The chain uses TRBV3-1 (or the pseudogene TRBV3-2) and TRBJ2-1; the match to TRBD2 covers 9 bases. Germline assignment: CDR1 LGHDT and CDR2 YNNKEL (reference sequence). The V gene end was trimmed by 4 bases and the J gene end by 8 bases; junction bases not matched to a gene: 6. CDR3 size: 14 residues. CDR3 region: CASSRILAGYEQFF. For the CDR3, the DNA is TGTGCCAGCAGCCGAATACTAGCGGGCTATGAGCAGTTCTTC.

The gene calls are TRBV6-5 and TRBJ1-5; D not resolved. The CDR3 has 13 residues. Germline CDR1 is MNHEY and CDR2 is SVGAGI. Trimming stripped 6 bases from V and 7 bases from J, with 13 bases between. The DNA of the CDR3 is TGTGCCAGCAGGCGGGCTGAAGGCCAGCCCCAGCATTTT. As protein: CASRRAEGQPQHF.

The J gene is TRBJ2-1, the V gene TRBV1; TRBD2, the table's D call, lacks a check against the DNA. TRBV1 is annotated as a pseudogene. CDR3 length equals 18 residues. CDR3 loop: CTSSQGTSGSLFYNEQFF. CDR3 DNA: TGCACCAGCAGCCAAGGGACTAGCGGGAGTTTGTTCTACAATGAGCAGTTCTTC.

The chain joins TRBV24-1 to TRBJ2-1, with TRBD2 identical over 13 bases. V shed 4 bases and J 6 bases; nucleotides not matched to a gene: 5. Germline values: CDR1 KGHDR, CDR2 SFDVKD. This CDR3 has 16 residues. The CDR3 here is CATSDGTSGISNEQFF. The CDR3, as DNA: TGTGCCACCAGTGACGGGACTAGCGGGATCTCCAATGAGCAGTTCTTC.

This chain connects TRBV4-2 to TRBJ2-7; 11 bases agree with TRBD2. Trimming removed 0 bases from V and 6 bases from J; junction bases left unmatched: 4. CDR1 is LGHNA, CDR2 YNFKEQ, per germline. CDR3 length equals 15 residues. The CDR3 loop is CASSQDGLAGGEQYF. The CDR3 DNA follows: TGTGCCAGCAGCCAAGATGGGCTAGCGGGAGGCGAGCAGTACTTC.

The V and J genes are TRBV19 and TRBJ1-2, with 9 positions matching TRBD1. This CDR3 comprises 15 residues. CDR1 and CDR2 from the germline V gene are LNHDA and SQIVND (reference sequence). V was clipped by 5 bases and J by 4 bases; unmatched bases: 8. CDR3 amino acids: CASSGGDRAGYGYTF. CDR3 nucleotide sequence: TGTGCCAGTAGTGGGGGGGACAGGGCCGGCTATGGCTACACCTTC.

The V call is TRBV18, the J call TRBJ1-1, with D maybe TRBD1 (5 bases). Germline V lookup: CDR1 KGHSH, CDR2 LQKENI. The CDR3 extends over 12 amino acids. The V end was cut by 3 bases, the J end by 8 bases, with 10 bases between. CDR3 in amino acids: CASSPGGVEAFF. CDR3 in DNA: TGTGCCAGCTCACCGGGAGGGGTGGAAGCTTTCTTT.

The chain joins TRBV5-5 to TRBJ1-1; a weak D match, TRBD1 (6 bases). Germline values: CDR1 SGHKS, CDR2 YYEKEE (reference sequence). The V gene lost 4 bases and the J gene lost 0 bases, with 10 bases spanning the gap. The CDR3 extends over 14 amino acids. CDR3 sequence: CASSGGALNTEAFF. DNA of the CDR3: TGTGCCAGCAGCGGGGGGGCCCTGAACACTGAAGCTTTCTTT.

This CDR3 is CASSQDRGVGELFF. DNA of the CDR3: TGTGCCAGCAGCCAAGATAGGGGCGTCGGGGAGCTGTTTTTT. The chain employs TRBV4-2 and TRBJ2-2; D is perhaps TRBD1 (5 bases). Germline V CDR1 and CDR2: LGHNA, YNFKEQ. V lost 0 bases to trimming and J lost 7 bases, with 9 bases between them. This CDR3 contains 14 residues.

The chain recombines TRBV9 with TRBJ2-3; the D gene is possibly TRBD1 (6 bases). Germline values: CDR1 SGDLS, CDR2 YYNGEE. The CDR3 totals 15 residues. Trimming removed 4 bases from V and 4 bases from J, with 16 bases in between. CDR3 sequence reads: CASSLTGMEADTQYF. CDR3 in DNA: TGTGCCAGCAGCCTTACAGGGATGGAAGCAGATACGCAGTATTTT.

The V gene is TRBV18, the J gene TRBJ2-2; the D gene is possibly TRBD2 (6 bases). Germline V CDR1 and CDR2: KGHSH, LQKENI. Trimming cost V 1 base and J 4 bases, with 13 bases left between them. The length of the CDR3 is 16 residues. CDR3 nucleotide sequence: TGTGCCAGCTCACCACAGGAGGGAGTGGGCACCGGGGAGCTGTTTTTT. Protein: CASSPQEGVGTGELFF.

The chain combines TRBV9 with TRBJ2-3; tentative D call: TRBD1 (5 bases). Germline V gives CDR1 SGDLS, CDR2 YYNGEE. The CDR3 is 15 amino acids. V was pared by 3 bases and J by 6 bases, with 17 bases between. The CDR3 is CASSDKGVDFDTQYF. DNA of the CDR3: TGTGCCAGCAGCGATAAAGGGGTGGATTTCGATACGCAGTATTTT. The whole variable domain, remainder taken from reference TRBV9 and TRBJ2-3, is DSGVTQTPKHLITATGQRVTLRCSPRSGDLSVYWYQQSLDQGLQFLIQYYNGEERAKGNILERFSAQQFPDLHSELNLSSLELGDSALYFCASSDKGVDFDTQYFGPGTRLTVL.

The J gene is TRBJ2-1, the V gene TRBV10-1; 10 nucleotides agree with TRBD2. Looked up from germline, CDR1 is WNHNN and CDR2 is SYGVQD (reference sequence). The CDR3 length is 13 residues. V lost 4 bases, J lost 6 bases, and 0 bases stayed unmatched. CDR3 loop: CASSGLAGNEQFF. The CDR3 bases are TGCGCCAGCAGTGGACTAGCGGGCAATGAGCAGTTCTTC.

V gene TRBV6-1 combines with J gene TRBJ2-2; D not certain. This CDR3 has 15 residues. In germline, CDR1 is MNHNS, CDR2 SASEGT. The V gene lost 2 bases and the J gene lost 1 base, with 8 bases spanning the gap. DNA for the CDR3: TGTGCCAGCAGTGAAAAAGCAGGGAACACCGGGGAGCTGTTTTTT. This gives the protein CASSEKAGNTGELFF.

The chain carries TRBV7-2 and TRBJ2-7, with 9 bases that match TRBD1. CDR1 is SGHTA, CDR2 FQGNSA, per germline. This CDR3 is built from 13 residues. V lost 6 bases to trimming and J lost 4 bases; unmatched junction nucleotides: 4. The chain's CDR3 is CASSDRGRYEQYF. The CDR3 DNA is TGTGCCAGCAGTGACAGGGGGAGGTACGAGCAGTACTTC.

The chain employs TRBV5-6 and TRBJ2-3, with 8 bases matching TRBD2. CDR3 length equals 16 residues. From germline, CDR1 is SGHDT and CDR2 YYEEEE. V shed 0 bases, J shed 1 base, and the junction held 4 bases outside the gene matches. CDR3 protein: CASSLAGGPRTDTQYF. The CDR3, as DNA: TGTGCCAGCAGCTTGGCGGGGGGGCCCCGCACAGATACGCAGTATTTT.

The CDR3 loop is CSVIPGQGPDYGYTF. CDR3 nucleotide sequence: TGCAGCGTTATCCCGGGACAGGGGCCGGACTATGGCTACACCTTC. The chain recombines TRBV29-1 with TRBJ1-2; 10 bases match TRBD1. CDR3 length equals 15 residues. V dropped 5 bases and J dropped 3; count of bases not matched to a gene: 9. Germline-derived CDR1 and CDR2 are SQVTM and ANQGSEA.

This rearrangement joins TRBV5-1 to TRBJ2-2; 11 bases are shared with TRBD2. CDR3 size: 16 residues. With V trimmed by 7 bases and J by 0 bases, 5 bases remained unmatched. CDR1 SGHRS and CDR2 YFSETQ come from the germline V gene. This CDR3 is CASGTSGLPNTGELFF. The DNA of the CDR3 is TGCGCCAGCGGGACTAGCGGTCTTCCGAACACCGGGGAGCTGTTTTTT.

This chain uses TRBV5-1 with TRBJ2-3, with 11 bases fitting TRBD2. The CDR3 loop spans 15 amino acids. V trimming: 0 bases; J trimming: 5 bases; junction bases outside the gene matches: 2. The V gene's germline CDR1 is SGHRS and CDR2 YFSETQ. The CDR3 nucleotides are TGCGCCAGCAGCTTGGATCTAGCGGGGGGAGATACGCAGTATTTT. Its translation: CASSLDLAGGDTQYF.

The CDR3 DNA is TGTGCCTGGACGAATGTGGGAGATGGCGGGGAGCTGTTTTTT. Protein sequence: CAWTNVGDGGELFF. The rearrangement joins TRBV30 to TRBJ2-2, with D maybe TRBD2 (5 bases). V dropped 4 bases and J dropped 7 bases, with 16 bases sitting between them. From germline, CDR1 is GTSNPN and CDR2 SVGIG (reference sequence). CDR3 length equals 14 residues.

This chain uses TRBV5-1 with TRBJ2-2, with D possibly TRBD2 on 6 matching bases. CDR1 and CDR2 from the germline V gene are SGHRS and YFSETQ. The V and J ends lost 4 bases and 5 bases respectively, with 18 bases between them. The CDR3 consists of 16 residues. The chain's CDR3 is CASSPSGGLPTGELFF. The CDR3 DNA reads TGCGCCAGCAGCCCCTCTGGGGGACTTCCTACCGGGGAGCTGTTTTTT.